The rows below give T cell receptor beta chains drawn from one sample of a study of CD8+ T cells in alopecia areata. The table came from immunoSEQ multiplex PCR; TCRdb's copy has only in-frame clones and leaves some out. The table shows about 98,000 clones, with 35% to 50% occurring only once. The sequenced sample was CD4+ T cells sorted from blood. The receptors were sampled from a human donor with alopecia areata. Each CDR3 is given with its conserved first and last residue. A D gene is named only where the DNA matches it firmly. Part of the rows lack a size; the others show once, few, many or a class for expanded clones.

clone_size	d_call	v_call	j_call	cdr3_aa	cdr3_nt
few	TRBD1	TRBV29-1	TRBJ1-2	CSVRQGNYGYTF	TGCAGCGTTCGACAGGGGAACTATGGCTACACCTTC
NA	NA	TRBV6-6	TRBJ2-1	CASTRLEYNEQFF	TGTGCCAGCACCCGACTGGAGTACAATGAGCAGTTCTTC
NA	TRBD2	TRBV11-3	TRBJ2-7	CASSGIRGGTHEQYF	TGTGCCAGCAGCGGAATTCGCGGGGGGACCCACGAGCAGTACTTC
NA	TRBD2	TRBV29-1	TRBJ2-5	CSEKRGVFETQYF	TGCAGCGAAAAGCGGGGGGTATTCGAGACCCAGTACTTC
NA	NA	TRBV29-1	TRBJ1-6	CSVGVQGSNSPLHF	TGCAGCGTTGGGGTTCAGGGGTCGAATTCACCCCTCCACTTT
NA	TRBD1	TRBV5-1	TRBJ2-3	CASSLQGRSTDTQYF	TGCGCCAGCAGCTTACAGGGGCGTAGCACAGATACGCAGTATTTT
few	NA	TRBV18	TRBJ2-2	CASSPTTADTGELFF	TGTGCCAGCTCACCAACGACAGCCGACACCGGGGAGCTGTTTTTT
NA	NA	TRBV27	TRBJ2-7	CATTYRGGSFPYEQYF	TGTGCCACCACATACAGGGGGGGGAGTTTTCCCTACGAGCAGTACTTC
NA	NA	TRBV29-1	TRBJ2-3	CSVDHAVTDTQYF	TGCAGCGTTGATCATGCGGTCACAGATACGCAGTATTTT
few	NA	TRBV29-1	TRBJ2-1	CSVAEGDEQFF	TGCAGCGTTGCAGAGGGCGATGAGCAGTTCTTC
NA	TRBD2	TRBV2	TRBJ2-1	CASRSGGAYNEQFF	TGTGCCAGCCGATCGGGGGGGGCCTACAATGAGCAGTTCTTC
NA	TRBD1	TRBV19	TRBJ2-1	CAIGTGTGGNEQFF	TGTGCCATTGGAACCGGGACAGGGGGCAATGAGCAGTTCTTC
NA	NA	TRBV29-1	TRBJ2-5	CSVEAGAETQYF	TGCAGCGTTGAGGCGGGGGCAGAGACCCAGTACTTC
once	NA	TRBV25-1	TRBJ2-6	CASRRGANVLTF	TGTGCCAGCAGAAGGGGGGCCAACGTCCTGACTTTC
once	NA	TRBV30	TRBJ2-7	CACRTGYEQYF	TGTGCCTGTCGGACCGGCTACGAGCAGTACTTC
NA	TRBD1	TRBV29-1	TRBJ2-1	CSVERGRAYNEQFF	TGCAGCGTCGAAAGGGGGCGCGCCTACAATGAGCAGTTCTTC
few	TRBD1	TRBV29-1	TRBJ1-1	CSVGSGTANTEAFF	TGCAGCGTGGGTTCCGGGACAGCGAACACTGAAGCTTTCTTT
few	TRBD1	TRBV29-1	TRBJ1-2	CSVGTGSDYGYTF	TGCAGCGTGGGGACAGGTTCTGATTATGGCTACACCTTC
few	NA	TRBV19	TRBJ1-5	CASSISEGQGGNQPQHF	TGTGCCAGTAGTATATCAGAGGGGCAGGGCGGCAATCAGCCCCAGCATTTT
NA	NA	TRBV29-1	TRBJ1-1	CSVEGRWSTEAFF	TGCAGCGTTGAAGGCCGGTGGAGCACTGAAGCTTTCTTT
NA	NA	TRBV2	TRBJ1-1	CASRPVMNTEAFF	TGTGCCAGCAGGCCAGTTATGAACACTGAAGCTTTCTTT
few	NA	TRBV29-1	TRBJ2-3	CSVEDPTGGRGTQYF	TGCAGCGTTGAAGATCCTACCGGAGGAAGAGGTACGCAGTATTTT
NA	NA	TRBV23-1	TRBJ2-7	CASITGSYEQYF	TGCGCCAGCATTACAGGGTCCTACGAGCAGTACTTC
few	NA	TRBV29-1	TRBJ2-3	CSVGSGTSHLSSTDTQYF	TGCAGCGTTGGGAGCGGAACATCTCATTTATCTAGCACAGATACGCAGTATTTT
NA	TRBD2	TRBV19	TRBJ2-1	CASSIEPAAGVGGEQFF	TGTGCCAGTAGTATAGAACCGGCAGCGGGGGTCGGCGGTGAGCAGTTCTTC
NA	NA	TRBV7-2	TRBJ2-1	CASSPLGVEQFF	TGTGCCAGCAGCCCCCTCGGTGTGGAGCAGTTCTTC
NA	TRBD2	TRBV28	TRBJ2-3	CASNLAGGDTQYF	TGTGCCAGCAATTTGGCGGGGGGAGATACGCAGTATTTT
NA	NA	TRBV30	TRBJ2-2	CAWSRDTGELFF	TGTGCCTGGAGTCGGGACACCGGGGAGCTGTTTTTT
many	NA	TRBV2	TRBJ2-1	CASSGLAYNEQFF	TGTGCCAGCAGTGGACTAGCCTACAATGAGCAGTTCTTC
NA	NA	TRBV7-2	TRBJ2-5	CASSLAGQRAGLETQYF	TGTGCCAGCAGCTTAGCAGGGCAGCGGGCGGGTCTAGAGACCCAGTACTTC
NA	NA	TRBV30	TRBJ1-2	CAWDRSYGYTF	TGTGCCTGGGACAGGAGCTATGGCTACACCTTC
NA	NA	TRBV2	TRBJ2-4	CASLGRNIQYF	TGTGCCAGCTTAGGTAGAAACATTCAGTACTTC
NA	NA	TRBV30	TRBJ2-7	CAWSSGYEQYF	TGTGCCTGGAGTTCAGGGTACGAGCAGTACTTC
NA	NA	TRBV6-6	TRBJ1-1	CASSYSPDTEAFF	TGTGCCAGCAGTTACTCACCGGACACTGAAGCTTTCTTT
few	TRBD2	TRBV18	TRBJ2-5	CASSPGLAGEETQYF	TGTGCCAGCTCACCGGGACTAGCGGGAGAAGAGACCCAGTACTTC
NA	TRBD1	TRBV28	TRBJ1-2	CASSTGDGYTF	TGTGCCAGCAGTACAGGGGATGGCTACACCTTC
NA	TRBD1	TRBV27	TRBJ2-7	CASRDRGVYEQYF	TGTGCCAGCCGGGACAGGGGTGTCTACGAGCAGTACTTC
NA	TRBD1	TRBV30	TRBJ1-3	CAWSDSITGTGIDTIYF	TGTGCCTGGAGTGATAGCATAACCGGGACAGGGATCGACACCATATATTTT
NA	NA	TRBV29-1	TRBJ2-5	CSGGLRHAQETQYF	TGCAGCGGTGGCTTGCGTCACGCCCAAGAGACCCAGTACTTC
NA	TRBD2	TRBV11-2	TRBJ2-3	CASSLVRSGRATDTQYF	TGTGCCAGCAGCTTAGTTCGGAGCGGGAGGGCCACAGATACGCAGTATTTT
NA	NA	TRBV29-1	TRBJ1-5	CSVGGEDQPQHF	TGCAGCGTGGGGGGGGAAGATCAGCCCCAGCATTTT
NA	TRBD1	TRBV30	TRBJ1-2	CAWSVMHRGLSGYTF	TGTGCCTGGAGTGTAATGCACAGGGGGCTTTCTGGCTACACCTTC
few	NA	TRBV30	TRBJ1-1	CAWSVRTGTEAFF	TGTGCCTGGAGTGTACGGACCGGCACTGAAGCTTTCTTT
NA	NA	TRBV5-1	TRBJ1-6	CASSGGQSNSPLHF	TGCGCCAGCAGCGGAGGACAGAGCAATTCACCCCTCCACTTT
NA	NA	TRBV5-1	TRBJ2-7	CASSLASLAYEQYF	TGCGCCAGCAGCTTGGCCAGCTTAGCCTACGAGCAGTACTTC
NA	NA	TRBV2	TRBJ2-5	CASSPKTVQETQYF	TGTGCCAGCAGCCCAAAGACAGTCCAAGAGACCCAGTACTTC